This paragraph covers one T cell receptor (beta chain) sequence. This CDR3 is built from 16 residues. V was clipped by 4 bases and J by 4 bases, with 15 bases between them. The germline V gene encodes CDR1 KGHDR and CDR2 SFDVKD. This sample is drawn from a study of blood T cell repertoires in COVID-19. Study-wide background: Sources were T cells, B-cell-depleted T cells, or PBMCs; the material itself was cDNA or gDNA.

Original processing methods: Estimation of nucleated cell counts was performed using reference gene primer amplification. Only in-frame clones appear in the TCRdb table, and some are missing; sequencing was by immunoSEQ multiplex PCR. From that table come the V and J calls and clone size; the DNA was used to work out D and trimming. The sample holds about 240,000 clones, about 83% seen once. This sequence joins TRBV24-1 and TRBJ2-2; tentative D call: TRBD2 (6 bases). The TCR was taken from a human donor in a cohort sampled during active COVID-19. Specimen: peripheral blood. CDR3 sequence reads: CATSEGGNGRTGELFF. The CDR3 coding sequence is TGTGCCACCAGTGAGGGGGGAAACGGACGCACCGGGGAGCTGTTTTTT.